This passage covers 27 T cell receptor beta chains from one sample sequenced in a study of molecular identifiers for immune sequencing clone quantification. MiXCR was run by TCRdb on the PCR reads, yielding one entry per CDR3 protein. Of approximately 500,000 distinct CDR3 sequences listed, about a fifth are singletons. Source material: naive CD8+ T cells from blood, with Jurkat cell RNA spiked in. Subset in this sample: FACS-sorted CD8+CD4-CCR7+CD45RA+ naive T cells. These receptors all come from a human donor in good health. Some libraries in this study had Jurkat cell RNA spiked in.

The V call is TRBV9, the J call TRBJ2-1; 7 bases match TRBD1. The CDR3 runs 16 residues. Trimming at V came to 3 bases and at J to 6 bases, leaving 12 bases not matched to a gene. Germline V lookup: CDR1 SGDLS, CDR2 YYNGEE. The CDR3 DNA is TGTGCCAGCAGCGACCGCTTCACAGGGGTAAGCAATGAGCAGTTCTTC. It translates to CASSDRFTGVSNEQFF.

This clonotype was recorded many times. V usage is TRBV4-1 and J usage is TRBJ2-3, with 9 positions matching TRBD2. V shed 0 bases, J shed 2 bases, and the junction held 6 bases outside the gene matches. Germline lookup yields CDR1 MGHRA and CDR2 YSYEKL. The CDR3 loop spans 17 amino acids. The CDR3 sequence is CASSQDQTSGLTDTQYF. CDR3 nucleotide sequence: TGCGCCAGCAGCCAAGATCAGACTAGCGGCCTCACAGATACGCAGTATTTT.

Ten or more counts support this clonotype. The V and J genes are TRBV18 and TRBJ1-4; D is ambiguous. The CDR3 is made up of 14 amino acids. V gave up 0 bases and J gave up 10 bases, with 12 bases separating them. Germline CDR1 is KGHSH and CDR2 is LQKENI. CDR3 sequence reads: CASSPPIGSRKLFF. The DNA of the CDR3 is TGTGCCAGCTCACCACCGATAGGGTCGCGAAAACTGTTTTTT. Filled out from reference TRBV18 and TRBJ1-4, the complete variable domain reads NAGVMQNPRHLVRRRGQEARLRCSPMKGHSHVYWYRQLPEEGLKFMVYLQKENIIDESGMPKERFSAEFPKEGPSILRIQQVVRGDSAAYFCASSPPIGSRKLFFGSGTQLSVL.

The table lists this clonotype with many counts. The V gene is TRBV5-1, the J gene TRBJ1-1; tentative D call: TRBD1 (5 bases). V was cut by 1 base and J by 4 bases, with 11 bases left in between. CDR3 length: 14 residues. From germline, CDR1 is SGHRS and CDR2 YFSETQ. CDR3 protein: CASSLTGGPTEAFF. DNA of the CDR3: TGCGCCAGCAGCTTGACAGGAGGACCCACTGAAGCTTTCTTT. Complete variable domain (other parts from reference TRBV5-1 and TRBJ1-1): KAGVTQTPRYLIKTRGQQVTLSCSPISGHRSVSWYQQTPGQGLQFLFEYFSETQRNKGNFPGRFSGRQFSNSRSEMNVSTLELGDSALYLCASSLTGGPTEAFFGQGTRLTVV.

This clonotype turned up a few times. The chain joins TRBV19 to TRBJ2-2, with D maybe TRBD1 (6 bases). The V end lost 9 bases, the J end lost 6 bases, and 23 bases lay between the germline ends. CDR3 size: 16 residues. CDR1 and CDR2 from the germline V gene are LNHDA and SQIVND (reference sequence). CDR3 nucleotide sequence: TGTGCCAGCAATATTGGGACACGGGCGTTAGCCGGGGAGCTGTTTTTT. Translating gives CASNIGTRALAGELFF.

In regard to this clonotype: A much bigger clone sits one base away, suggesting this may be a read error. The genes are TRBV6-2 or TRBV6-3 and TRBJ1-1; no firm D call. Germline V lookup: CDR1 MNHEY, CDR2 SVGEGT. The CDR3 extends over 11 amino acids. The CDR3 spells CVSGLNTEAFF. The DNA of the CDR3 is TGTGTCAGCGGTCTGAACACTGAAGCTTTCTTT.

This clonotype was found a few times. The chain recombines TRBV4-1 with TRBJ2-7; 10 bases are a match to TRBD2. In germline, CDR1 is MGHRA, CDR2 YSYEKL. The V and J ends lost 2 bases and 2 bases, in that order; junction bases with no gene match: 3. The CDR3 sequence is 15 residues long. CDR3 sequence (DNA): TGCGCCAGCAGCCAAAGGACTAGCGGCCCCTACGAGCAGTACTTC. It is translated as CASSQRTSGPYEQYF.

CDR3 amino acids: CASSFLGEATGELFF. The CDR3 bases are TGTGCCAGCAGTTTTCTGGGTGAAGCAACCGGGGAGCTGTTTTTT. The V and J genes are TRBV6-2 or TRBV6-3 and TRBJ2-2, with unresolved D. CDR1 is MNHEY, CDR2 SVGEGT, per germline. CDR3 size: 15 residues. The V gene lost 4 bases and the J gene lost 5 bases, with 14 bases spanning the gap.

About this clonotype: The DNA is omitted, as the CDR3 cannot be located on it reliably, and the CDR3 follows TCRdb's listing. The chain combines TRBV9 with TRBJ1-1. The CDR3 totals 13 residues, both ends included. Germline CDR1 reads SGDLS; CDR2 reads YYNGEE. This CDR3 reads CASSVGGGTEASF.

This clonotype appeared a few times. The chain employs TRBV6-5 and TRBJ2-5, with D tentatively TRBD1 or TRBD2 (5 bases each). Germline V gene lookup returns CDR1 MNHEY and CDR2 SVGAGI. Trimming shortened V by 4 bases and J by 0 bases, and 15 bases separated the two germline ends. The CDR3 runs to 16 residues. DNA for the CDR3: TGTGCCAGCAGTTCCTACGGGACGGCTGACCAAGAGACCCAGTACTTC. Translated, it gives CASSSYGTADQETQYF.

This clonotype turned up a few times. The chain has TRBV20-1 and TRBJ2-3; TRBD2 matches 7 bases. The V and J ends lost 6 bases and 0 bases, in that order; junction bases with no gene match: 12. In germline, CDR1 is DFQATT, CDR2 SNEGSKA (reference sequence). The CDR3 runs 16 residues. CDR3 bases: TGCAGTGCCTACGGACTGAGCGGGACTAGCACAGATACGCAGTATTTT. Translated, it gives CSAYGLSGTSTDTQYF.

A word on this clonotype: A read error may be the cause here, since a much bigger clone is one base away. The rearrangement joins TRBV7-2 to TRBJ2-5; D unclear. V was cut by 5 bases and J by 4 bases, with 17 bases left in between. CDR3 size: 15 residues. CDR1 is SGHTA, CDR2 FQGNSA, per germline. The CDR3 DNA reads as TGTGCCAGCAGCAACCGAACACATTCCCGAGAGACCCAGTACTTC. Encoded protein: CASSNRTHSRETQYF.

The CDR3 sequence is CASSVGTVHNEQFF. The CDR3 region has the DNA TGTGCCAGCAGCGTAGGGACAGTACACAATGAGCAGTTCTTC. The chain carries TRBV9 and TRBJ2-1; a weak D match, TRBD1 (6 bases). Trimming pared 0 bases from V and 5 bases from J, leaving 9 bases between. Looked up from germline, CDR1 is SGDLS and CDR2 is YYNGEE. This CDR3 spans 14 amino acids.

To note about this clonotype: This may come from a read error, since a much larger clone is one base off. V usage is TRBV12-3 or TRBV12-4 and J usage is TRBJ2-3; 7 nucleotides match TRBD2. CDR3 length equals 17 residues. The chain's CDR3 is CASSLRGLAEHTGTQYF. CDR3 bases: TGTGCCAGCAGTTTACGAGGTCTAGCGGAACACACAGGTACGCAGTATTTT.

This clonotype is a singleton in its sample. The gene calls are TRBV7-9 and TRBJ1-3; D perhaps matches TRBD1 (6 bases). From germline, CDR1 is SEHNR and CDR2 FQNEAQ (reference sequence). V shed 2 bases and J shed 2 bases, with 16 bases lying between them. The CDR3 spans 17 residues. The CDR3 bases are TGTGCCAGCAGCTTAAGTGCACAGGGTTCTGCTGGAAACACCATATATTTT. This sequence encodes CASSLSAQGSAGNTIYF.

This clonotype has ten or more counts. The V and J genes are TRBV7-2 and TRBJ2-7; 14 bases are shared with TRBD2. This CDR3 has 17 residues. Germline V lookup: CDR1 SGHTA, CDR2 FQGNSA. Unmatched junction bases numbered 10, after V lost 5 bases and J lost 4 bases. CDR3 sequence (DNA): TGTGCCAGCAGCCAAGGACTAGCGGGAGGCCCGACTTACGAGCAGTACTTC. Translated, it gives CASSQGLAGGPTYEQYF.

This clonotype came up many times. The chain carries TRBV13 and TRBJ1-1, with D hard to call. This CDR3 spans 15 amino acids. CDR1 is PRHDT, CDR2 FYEKMQ, per germline (reference sequence). V was clipped by 3 bases and J by 1 base, with 12 bases between them. The CDR3 region has the DNA TGTGCCAGCAGCTTTTGGATGGATAGGAACACTGAAGCTTTCTTT. Protein: CASSFWMDRNTEAFF. Using reference TRBV13 and TRBJ1-1 for the parts outside the CDR3, the full variable domain is AAGVIQSPRHLIKEKRETATLKCYPIPRHDTVYWYQQGPGQDPQFLISFYEKMQSDKGSIPDRFSAQQFSDYHSELNMSSLELGDSALYFCASSFWMDRNTEAFFGQGTRLTVV.

This clonotype appeared a few times. The V gene is TRBV12-3 or TRBV12-4, the J gene TRBJ2-7, with TRBD1 as a possible D gene (5 bases). V was cut by 6 bases and J by 6 bases, with 18 bases left in between. The CDR3 totals 14 residues. Here the CDR3 reads CASSPRVRVFEQYF. Written as DNA, the CDR3 is TGTGCCAGCAGCCCCAGGGTCCGGGTTTTCGAGCAGTACTTC.

The rearrangement joins TRBV12-3 or TRBV12-4 to TRBJ2-2, with 11 positions matching TRBD1. There are 17 residues in the CDR3. The ends lost 6 bases at V and 1 base at J; junction bases unmatched: 7. This chain's CDR3 is CASSSGTGGLNTGELFF. The CDR3 coding sequence is TGTGCCAGCAGCTCCGGGACAGGGGGTCTGAACACCGGGGAGCTGTTTTTT.

With respect to this clonotype: With a much larger clone just one base away, this may be a read error. The chain carries TRBV6-1 and TRBJ1-1; D perhaps matches TRBD1 (6 bases). Germline-derived CDR1 and CDR2 are MNHNS and SASEGT. This CDR3 region has 15 residues. CDR3 in DNA: TGTGCCAGCAGCTTCGGGACATACATGAACACTGAAGCTCTCTTT. Protein sequence: CASSFGTYMNTEALF.

Details on this clonotype: A read error is possible here, since a much larger clone lies one base away. The chain links TRBV12-3 or TRBV12-4 to TRBJ2-3; 11 positions match TRBD2. The CDR3 runs 15 residues. The CDR3 region is CAGSASGLAVDTQYF. As DNA, the CDR3 is TGTGCCGGCAGTGCCTCGGGACTAGCGGTAGATACGCAGTATTTT.

There are a few counts of this clonotype. V gene TRBV27 combines with J gene TRBJ2-5, with 10 positions matching TRBD1. After removal of 6 bases from V and 5 bases from J, the junction contained 3 bases not matched to a gene. Germline lookup yields CDR1 MNHEY and CDR2 SMNVEV (reference sequence). The CDR3 is 13 amino acids. CDR3 amino acids: CASRMTGGETQYF. For the CDR3, the DNA is TGTGCCAGCAGAATGACAGGGGGCGAGACCCAGTACTTC.

V and J are TRBV7-8 and TRBJ2-3; D is perhaps TRBD2 (5 bases). Germline V CDR1 and CDR2: SGHVS, FQNEAQ. V dropped 5 bases and J dropped 5 bases, with 14 bases sitting between them. This CDR3 spans 14 amino acids. The CDR3 DNA reads as TGTGCCAGCAGCCCCGACTATTCCATAGATACGCAGTATTTT. Translating gives CASSPDYSIDTQYF.

This clonotype has a count of ten or more. The CDR3 protein is CATSRDPPGGLEGNEQFF. The DNA of the CDR3 is TGTGCCACCAGCAGAGATCCTCCGGGCGGCTTGGAGGGTAATGAGCAGTTCTTC. The chain combines TRBV15 with TRBJ2-1; a weak D match, TRBD2 (6 bases). Trimming shortened V by 0 bases and J by 7 bases, and 22 bases separated the two germline ends. Germline assignment: CDR1 LNHNV and CDR2 YYDKDF (reference sequence). The CDR3 length is 18 residues.

This clonotype has a handful of counts. The chain couples TRBV20-1 to TRBJ2-1; 7 nucleotides align to TRBD2. The junction had 11 bases not matched to a gene; V was cut back by 0 bases and J by 3 bases. CDR3 length: 17 residues. The germline V gene has CDR1 DFQATT and CDR2 SNEGSKA (reference sequence). The CDR3 DNA follows: TGCAGTGCTAGAGATGTGGCGGGAGCTCAGATCTACAATGAGCAGTTCTTC. As protein: CSARDVAGAQIYNEQFF.

The chain carries TRBV11-2 and TRBJ2-1; maybe TRBD2 (6 bases). V was shortened by 10 bases and J by 8 bases, with 24 bases between the two germline ends. The CDR3 covers 15 residues. Germline loops: CDR1 SGHAT, CDR2 FQNNGV. In nucleotides, the CDR3 is TGTGCCACCCAGCTAGCGCTGGGGTGGTTGGATGAGCAGTTCTTC. Translated, it gives CATQLALGWLDEQFF.

The gene calls are TRBV6-2 or TRBV6-3 and TRBJ2-1; D uncertain. Trimming took 2 bases from V and 8 from J, leaving 10 bases between them. Germline V gene data show CDR1 as MNHEY and CDR2 as SVGEGT. The CDR3 loop spans 13 amino acids. This CDR3 reads CASSYPEIYEQFF. The CDR3 nucleotides read TGTGCCAGCAGTTACCCGGAGATCTATGAGCAGTTCTTC.